This T cell receptor beta chain stems from a study of response to subunit inactivated influenza vaccine. Study-wide results and limits: With each seasonal influenza vaccination, the authors suggested, few new T cells are recruited.

TCRdb ran MiXCR on the RT-PCR reads and lists one entry per CDR3 protein. The sample shows hundreds of thousands of distinct CDR3 sequences, 14% of them seen only once. Note on this clonotype: Its antigen is unknown.

The V and J ends lost 7 bases and 1 base, in that order; junction bases with no gene match: 3. CDR1 ENHRY and CDR2 SYGVKD come from the germline V gene. The CDR3 runs 14 residues. The sequence was obtained from a man aged 45-65 years who received an inactivated influenza vaccine. The J gene is TRBJ2-1, the V gene TRBV10-3, with 8 bases matching TRBD1. The source material was PBMCs from blood, sampled roughly 2 weeks before vaccination. The CDR3 DNA follows: TGTGCCATCAAGGGGACAGGTTCCTACAATGAGCAGTTCTTC. This sequence encodes CAIKGTGSYNEQFF.